The 19 T cell receptor beta chains given below trace back to one sample, sequenced in a study of T-cell reconstitution after alpha-beta-depleted transplantation in children. Preparation of the TCRbeta library was carried out with unique molecular identifiers. TCRdb recomputed calls from the PCR reads with MiXCR, one row per CDR3 protein. The sample contains around 450,000 distinct CDR3 sequences, roughly a tenth of which appear only once. This material consisted of PBMCs, taken before TCRalphabeta/CD19-depleted stem cell transplant. The receptors here all came from a child aged 2 to 9 with inherited bone marrow failure, due to receive a stem cell transplant.

This clonotype appeared many times. The V gene is TRBV9, the J gene TRBJ2-3, with TRBD2 identical over 7 bases. Trimming took 0 bases from V and 4 from J; bases not matched to a gene: 5. The CDR3 has 15 residues. Germline CDR1 is SGDLS and CDR2 is YYNGEE. This chain's CDR3 is CASSVGGSWSDTQYF. The CDR3 DNA reads TGTGCCAGCAGCGTAGGCGGGAGTTGGTCAGATACGCAGTATTTT.

This clonotype appeared once. A read error may be the cause here, since a much bigger clone is one base away. V usage is TRBV5-1 and J usage is TRBJ2-1; possibly TRBD2 for D (6 bases). Trimming cost V 1 base and J 9 bases, with 17 bases left between them. Germline CDR1 reads SGHRS; CDR2 reads YFSETQ. The CDR3 covers 15 residues. The CDR3 region has the DNA TGCGCCAGCAGCTTGTTCGGGGGATCTGGGCTTGAGCAGTTCTTC. Translated: CASSLFGGSGLEQFF.

The chain combines TRBV20-1 with TRBJ2-7; 9 bases are a match to TRBD2. CDR1 and CDR2 (germline): DFQATT, SNEGSKA (reference sequence). CDR3 length: 15 residues. With 0 bases clipped from V and 4 bases from J, the junction kept 7 bases outside the gene matches. The CDR3 here is CSARDLTSGWYEQYF. In DNA form, the CDR3 reads TGCAGTGCTAGAGATTTAACTAGCGGGTGGTACGAGCAGTACTTC.

Concerning this clonotype itself: This sequence may be a read error, since a much larger clone differs from it by one base. The rearrangement uses TRBV5-6 and TRBJ2-3; a possible D gene is TRBD2 (6 bases). Germline V CDR1 and CDR2: SGHDT, YYEEEE. This CDR3 is built from 16 residues. CDR3 sequence (DNA): TGTGCCAGCAGACTGGGACTCTGGTACAGCACACATACGCAGTATTTT. Protein sequence: CASRLGLWYSTHTQYF.

This clonotype was observed a few times. V is TRBV7-8 and J is TRBJ2-1; no clear D gene. The CDR3 length is 17 residues. The germline V and J ends were trimmed by 5 bases and 0 bases, with 17 bases remaining between them. Germline CDR1 SGHVS, CDR2 FQNEAQ. DNA of the CDR3: TGTGCCAGCAGCCGTAAAGCCCCCGCCAGCTCCTACAATGAGCAGTTCTTC. Residues: CASSRKAPASSYNEQFF.

The V and J genes are TRBV27 and TRBJ2-1; tentatively, D is TRBD2 (6 bases). CDR1 and CDR2 from the germline V gene are MNHEY and SMNVEV (reference sequence). V dropped 4 bases and J dropped 5 bases, with 15 bases sitting between them. The CDR3 sequence is 15 residues long. The CDR3 region is CASSSPRGINNEQFF. CDR3 DNA: TGTGCCAGCAGTTCCCCACGGGGGATTAACAATGAGCAGTTCTTC.

Many counts were recorded for this clonotype. The chain combines TRBV29-1 with TRBJ2-1, with 9 bases identical to TRBD2. V shed 6 bases, J shed 4 bases, and the junction held 7 bases outside the gene matches. There are 14 residues in the CDR3. Germline V lookup: CDR1 SQVTM, CDR2 ANQGSEA. CDR3 nucleotides: TGCAGCGTCCCAAGGGGACTAGCATACAATGAGCAGTTCTTC. Protein sequence: CSVPRGLAYNEQFF.

The chain joins TRBV18 to TRBJ1-3, with D uncertain. Trimming removed 0 bases at V and 2 bases at J, with 8 bases between. There are 15 residues in the CDR3. Per the germline V gene, CDR1 is KGHSH and CDR2 is LQKENI. CDR3 DNA: TGTGCCAGCTCACCACCCGGGCCGGCTGGAAACACCATATATTTT. This encodes CASSPPGPAGNTIYF.

Worth noting for this clonotype: The germline gene is not matched at one end of the junction; a read error may be the cause. The rearrangement joins TRBV18 to TRBJ1-1, with D unclear. CDR1 is KGHSH and CDR2 is LQKENI in the germline V gene. The CDR3 is made up of 14 amino acids. Written as DNA, the CDR3 is TGTGCCAGCTCACCTAATTCACGGTACACTGAAGCTTACTTT. Amino acids: CASSPNSRYTEAYF.

This CDR3 is CTCSHWGPGQGPADTQYF. The CDR3 nucleotides are TGTACCTGCAGCCATTGGGGGCCAGGACAGGGGCCAGCAGATACGCAGTATTTT. The rearrangement uses TRBV3-1 and TRBJ2-3; 9 bases fit TRBD1. Germline V gene data show CDR1 as LGHDT and CDR2 as YNNKEL (reference sequence). The CDR3 is made up of 18 amino acids.

There are many counts of this clonotype. The J gene is TRBJ2-7, the V gene TRBV7-8; 7 bases fit TRBD2. The V segment lost 5 bases and the J segment 8 bases; nucleotides outside the gene matches: 9. The length of the CDR3 is 13 residues. The germline V gene has CDR1 SGHVS and CDR2 FQNEAQ. CDR3 nucleotides: TGTGCCAGCAGCGTTAGCGGGCAGGCCCAGCAGTACTTC. Translating gives CASSVSGQAQQYF.

This clonotype was recorded many times. The DNA for the CDR3 is TGTGCCAGCAGTGGGGGCGCCTCCGCCTACGAGCAGTACTTC. Its translation: CASSGGASAYEQYF. The chain uses TRBV27 and TRBJ2-7, with D perhaps matching TRBD1 (6 bases). V lost 5 bases and J lost 2, with 13 bases in between. This CDR3 contains 14 residues. From germline, CDR1 is MNHEY and CDR2 SMNVEV (reference sequence).

This clonotype appeared many times. This chain links TRBV27 with TRBJ2-1; 8 positions match TRBD2. Losses at the gene ends were 2 bases for V and 2 bases for J; bases not matched to a gene: 2. The CDR3 covers 15 residues. The V gene's germline CDR1 is MNHEY and CDR2 SMNVEV (reference sequence). The CDR3 bases are TGTGCCAGCAGTTTACAGCGGGGGCCCTACAATGAGCAGTTCTTC. The encoded protein is CASSLQRGPYNEQFF.

This clonotype was observed at least ten times. The rearrangement links TRBV15 to TRBJ2-2; 7 bases match TRBD2. The CDR3 runs to 15 residues. V dropped 1 base and J dropped 2; count of bases not matched to a gene: 1. The germline V gene has CDR1 LNHNV and CDR2 YYDKDF (reference sequence). CDR3 region: CATSRAGGNTGELFF. CDR3 coding DNA: TGTGCCACCAGCAGAGCGGGGGGAAACACCGGGGAGCTGTTTTTT.

This clonotype was found a few times. The chain carries TRBV7-8 and TRBJ1-2; 7 nucleotides agree with TRBD1. The germline gives CDR1 SGHVS, CDR2 FQNEAQ. Trimming took 6 bases from V and 4 from J; bases not matched to a gene: 17. The CDR3 spans 17 residues. Here the CDR3 DNA reads TGTGCCAGCAGTCCGCAACCCTACAGGGGCCAGATCTATGGCTACACCTTC. Its protein is CASSPQPYRGQIYGYTF.

This clonotype was observed at least ten times. The chain recombines TRBV11-2 with TRBJ2-5; TRBD2 agrees at 8 bases. Germline lookup yields CDR1 SGHAT and CDR2 FQNNGV. Losses at the gene ends were 1 base for V and 2 bases for J; bases not matched to a gene: 9. CDR3 size: 17 residues. This CDR3 is CASSLGPGLGGQETQYF. CDR3 in DNA: TGTGCCAGCAGCTTAGGTCCGGGACTAGGGGGTCAAGAGACCCAGTACTTC.

This clonotype was counted between two and nine times. This chain links TRBV6-2 or TRBV6-3 with TRBJ2-6, with D maybe TRBD1 (6 bases). Germline lookup yields CDR1 MNHEY and CDR2 SVGEGT. The V gene lost 5 bases and the J gene lost 2 bases, with 13 bases spanning the gap. There are 16 residues in the CDR3. The CDR3 DNA sequence: TGTGCCAGCAGTCTCCCCAGGGGTCCTGGGGCCAACGTCCTGACTTTC. Translated: CASSLPRGPGANVLTF.

This clonotype was counted at least ten times. V and J are TRBV5-5 and TRBJ1-2; D is undetermined. CDR1 and CDR2 from the germline V gene are SGHKS and YYEKEE (reference sequence). Trimming stripped 1 base from V and 6 bases from J, with 16 bases between. The CDR3 consists of 15 residues. The CDR3 nucleotides are TGTGCCAGCAGCTTGTACACAGCCTTCGAGGATGGCTACACCTTC. This gives the protein CASSLYTAFEDGYTF.

This clonotype was seen ten or more times. The rearrangement joins TRBV19 to TRBJ2-2; no clear D gene. Trimming cost V 0 bases and J 6 bases, with 5 bases left between them. CDR3 length: 13 amino acids. Germline loops: CDR1 LNHDA, CDR2 SQIVND (reference sequence). CDR3 bases: TGTGCCAGTAGTATAGAGATCGCCGGGGAGCTGTTTTTT. Its protein product is CASSIEIAGELFF.